The 21 T cell receptor beta chains presented below share a single source sample, sequenced in a study of blood T cells in healthy people across ages. Alongside a J-beta primer mix, a sample-barcoded 5' primer served in a second PCR lasting about 7 to 12 cycles. Via MiXCR, TCRdb re-called the 5' RACE reads, giving one row per CDR3 protein. The data contain just under 900,000 distinct CDR3 sequences, less than 35% of them singletons. Sequences were obtained from blood. The receptors here all came from an elderly woman in good health.

The rearrangement links TRBV18 to TRBJ1-2; TRBD1 aligns across 7 bases. Germline V gene lookup returns CDR1 KGHSH and CDR2 LQKENI. V gave up 3 bases and J gave up 4 bases; unmatched junction bases: 11. The CDR3 is made up of 16 amino acids. As DNA, the CDR3 is TGTGCCAGCTCACCCGGGACAGCTCGGGCCGGCTATGGCTACACCTTC. Its translation: CASSPGTARAGYGYTF.

V gene TRBV7-2 combines with J gene TRBJ1-5; D gene unclear. Germline CDR1 SGHTA, CDR2 FQGNSA. The CDR3 is 12 amino acids. The germline V and J ends were trimmed by 4 bases and 10 bases, with 11 bases remaining between them. The CDR3 loop is CASSSNIGPQHF. DNA for the CDR3: TGTGCCAGCAGCTCAAATATTGGACCCCAGCATTTT.

The table lists this clonotype with a few counts. The CDR3: CASSLGMGQNNSPLHF. CDR3 DNA sequence: TGTGCCAGCAGCTTAGGCATGGGACAGAATAATTCACCCCTCCACTTT. V gene TRBV13 combines with J gene TRBJ1-6; TRBD1 aligns across 7 bases. The ends lost 0 bases at V and 5 bases at J; junction bases unmatched: 4. Germline V gene sequence: CDR1 PRHDT, CDR2 FYEKMQ (reference sequence). The CDR3 contains 16 residues.

About this clonotype: This may come from a read error, since a much larger clone is one base off. This rearrangement joins TRBV15 to TRBJ2-5; 7 positions match TRBD1. CDR1 is LNHNV, CDR2 YYDKDF, per germline (reference sequence). This CDR3 is built from 14 residues. This CDR3 reads CTTSSPTGLETQYF. The CDR3 DNA sequence: TGTACCACCAGCAGCCCGACAGGGTTAGAGACCCAGTACTTC.

About this clonotype: At one boundary the junction diverges from the germline segment, which might be a read error. The chain carries TRBV9 and TRBJ2-1; 9 positions match TRBD1. CDR1 SGDLS and CDR2 YYNGEE come from the germline V gene. The CDR3 covers 15 residues. Written as DNA, the CDR3 is TGTGCCAACAGCGTAGAGACAGGGGGGGGGAATGAGCAGTTCTTC. Translating it yields CANSVETGGGNEQFF.

This clonotype was seen repeatedly, ten times or more. The rearrangement links TRBV12-3 or TRBV12-4 to TRBJ1-6, with 10 bases lining up with TRBD1. The CDR3 spans 15 residues. V trimming: 3 bases; J trimming: 9 bases; junction bases outside the gene matches: 5. The CDR3 DNA reads TGTGCCAGCAGTTTTAGCTGGGACAGGGGTTCACCCCTCCACTTT. It specifies CASSFSWDRGSPLHF.

A word on this clonotype: A much larger clone differs from this one at a single base, so this may be a read error. The chain recombines TRBV3-1 with TRBJ2-3; TRBD1 or TRBD2 may be the D gene (5 bases each). The germline V gene has CDR1 LGHDT and CDR2 YNNKEL (reference sequence). The CDR3 covers 17 residues. V was shortened by 0 bases and J by 2 bases, with 15 bases between the two germline ends. CDR3: CASSQDKRGDNTDTQYF. For the CDR3, the DNA is TGTGCCAGCAGCCAAGATAAGAGGGGAGACAACACAGATACGCAGTATTTT.

The sample holds many counts of this clonotype. V gene TRBV12-3 or TRBV12-4 combines with J gene TRBJ1-2, with 8 bases that match TRBD1. The ends lost 6 bases at V and 8 bases at J; junction bases unmatched: 8. This CDR3 contains 13 residues. The CDR3 DNA sequence: TGTGCCAGCAGGCTAACAGGGGGAGGAGGCTACACCTTC. It specifies CASRLTGGGGYTF.

This clonotype occurred many times. CDR3 nucleotide sequence: TGCAGTGCCCCCCGGGGGGCCGGCTACGAGCAGTACTTC. It encodes CSAPRGAGYEQYF. This sequence joins TRBV20-1 and TRBJ2-7, with D possibly matching TRBD2 (7 bases). Trimming left V 6 bases short and J 3 bases short, with 15 bases between. This CDR3 is built from 13 residues. Germline V CDR1 and CDR2: DFQATT, SNEGSKA (reference sequence).

This clonotype has a single count. V gene TRBV7-2 combines with J gene TRBJ2-1; D gene unclear. The length of the CDR3 is 15 residues. Germline V lookup: CDR1 SGHTA, CDR2 FQGNSA. Trimming took 0 bases from V and 4 from J, leaving 10 bases between them. The CDR3 nucleotides read TGTGCCAGCAGCTTAGCCACAGCATATTACAATGAGCAGTTCTTC. Its translation: CASSLATAYYNEQFF.

This clonotype came up many times. The chain recombines TRBV20-1 with TRBJ2-1, with D possibly being TRBD2 (5 bases). Per germline, CDR1 DFQATT and CDR2 SNEGSKA (reference sequence). Trimming took off 0 bases at V and 7 bases at J, with 19 bases between the two ends. This CDR3 has 16 residues. The DNA for the CDR3 is TGCAGTGCTAGAGATCCGGGGATCAGTCAACGGAATGAGCAGTTCTTC. Protein product: CSARDPGISQRNEQFF.

Points on this clonotype: Being one base from a much bigger clone, this may be a read error. J is TRBJ2-5 and V is TRBV14, with D possibly TRBD2 on 6 matching bases. Trimming stripped 3 bases from V and 11 bases from J, with 22 bases between. CDR3 length: 15 amino acids. Germline V gene data show CDR1 as SGHDN and CDR2 as FVKESK. The CDR3 here is CASSQRRTGVDEQYF. CDR3 bases: TGTGCCAGCAGCCAGAGGAGGACGGGGGTCGATGAGCAGTACTTC. The whole variable domain, remainder taken from reference TRBV14 and TRBJ2-5, is EAGVTQFPSHSVIEKGQTVTLRCDPISGHDNLYWYRRVMGKEIKFLLHFVKESKQDESGMPNNRFLAERTGGTYSTLKVQPAELEDSGVYFCASSQRRTGVDEQYFGPGTRLLVL.

Many counts were recorded for this clonotype. The chain uses TRBV12-3 or TRBV12-4 and TRBJ2-1; either TRBD1 or TRBD2 may supply D (6 bases each). V lost 5 bases to trimming and J lost 2 bases, with 10 bases between them. The CDR3 sequence is 14 residues long. This chain's CDR3 is CASSEGGPYNEQFF. CDR3 DNA: TGTGCCAGCAGTGAGGGGGGCCCCTACAATGAGCAGTTCTTC.

A word on this clonotype: A read error may be the cause here, since a much bigger clone is one base away. This chain connects TRBV4-2 to TRBJ2-1, with D perhaps matching TRBD2 (6 bases). CDR1 LGHNA and CDR2 YNFKEQ come from the germline V gene. The CDR3 is 16 amino acids. V lost 0 bases to trimming and J lost 7 bases, with 16 bases between them. The CDR3 region is CASSQDLVGGGNEQFF. The CDR3 coding sequence is TGTGCCAGCAGCCAAGATCTAGTGGGGGGAGGAAATGAGCAGTTCTTC.

The chain recombines TRBV18 with TRBJ1-4; D is unresolved. CDR3 length: 14 residues. The ends were cut back, 1 base at V and 6 bases at J, with 9 bases in the middle. Germline-derived CDR1 and CDR2 are KGHSH and LQKENI. The CDR3 loop is CASSPRRTDEKLFF. The CDR3 bases are TGTGCCAGCTCACCACGGAGAACAGATGAAAAACTGTTTTTT.

This clonotype was picked up a small number of times. This chain links TRBV20-1 with TRBJ1-5; D not resolved. Trimming removed 0 bases at V and 0 bases at J, with 3 bases between. There are 13 residues in the CDR3. Per germline, CDR1 DFQATT and CDR2 SNEGSKA (reference sequence). CDR3 DNA: TGCAGTGCTAGAGAACATAGCAATCAGCCCCAGCATTTT. Its translation: CSAREHSNQPQHF.

In this sample, this clonotype turned up once. The chain links TRBV4-3 to TRBJ1-2; TRBD1 might be the D (6 bases). The CDR3 consists of 15 residues. Trimming removed 0 bases at V and 7 bases at J, with 15 bases between. Germline V CDR1 and CDR2: LGHNA, YSLEER. The CDR3 sequence is CASSQDPSGASGYTF. The DNA of the CDR3 is TGCGCCAGCAGCCAAGACCCGTCAGGGGCATCTGGCTACACCTTC.

This clonotype occurred many times. J is TRBJ2-7 and V is TRBV12-3 or TRBV12-4, with 9 bases that match TRBD1. The length of the CDR3 is 15 residues. V was pared by 6 bases and J by 0 bases, with 6 bases of the junction left unmatched. CDR3 amino acids: CASRPGTGSSYEQYF. The CDR3 DNA sequence: TGTGCCAGCAGACCCGGGACAGGGAGCTCCTACGAGCAGTACTTC.

Worth noting for this clonotype: A much larger clone differs by one base, so this may be a read error. The chain links TRBV7-9 to TRBJ2-7; 7 positions agree with TRBD1. CDR3 length equals 14 residues. Per germline, CDR1 SEHNR and CDR2 FQNEAQ (reference sequence). The ends lost 3 bases at V and 7 bases at J; junction bases unmatched: 9. The DNA for the CDR3 is TGTGCCAGCAGCTTTGGACAGGCGAGCGATGAGCAGTACTTC. This sequence encodes CASSFGQASDEQYF.

Comment on this clonotype: This may be a read error: a much more frequent sequence differs by one nucleotide. The CDR3 DNA reads as TGTGCCAGCAGCCATAGGACAGGAAACAATGAGCAGTACTTC. Amino acid sequence: CASSHRTGNNEQYF. The rearrangement uses TRBV3-1 and TRBJ2-7; 7 bases are a match to TRBD1. The CDR3 loop spans 14 amino acids. V lost 3 bases and J lost 7; bases outside the gene matches: 9. In germline, CDR1 is LGHDT, CDR2 YNNKEL (reference sequence).

This clonotype was counted between two and nine times. A much larger clone sits a single nucleotide away, making a read error possible. The chain uses TRBV20-1 and TRBJ2-1, with D perhaps given as TRBD1 or TRBD2 (7 bases each). The DNA matches TRBJ2-7 better at its end, which makes the J call doubtful. Germline CDR1 reads DFQATT; CDR2 reads SNEGSKA (reference sequence). This CDR3 is built from 14 residues. The CDR3 DNA follows: TGCAGTGCCATCTCAGGGGGGGTCTACAATGAGCAGTACTTC. Translated: CSAISGGVYNEQYF.